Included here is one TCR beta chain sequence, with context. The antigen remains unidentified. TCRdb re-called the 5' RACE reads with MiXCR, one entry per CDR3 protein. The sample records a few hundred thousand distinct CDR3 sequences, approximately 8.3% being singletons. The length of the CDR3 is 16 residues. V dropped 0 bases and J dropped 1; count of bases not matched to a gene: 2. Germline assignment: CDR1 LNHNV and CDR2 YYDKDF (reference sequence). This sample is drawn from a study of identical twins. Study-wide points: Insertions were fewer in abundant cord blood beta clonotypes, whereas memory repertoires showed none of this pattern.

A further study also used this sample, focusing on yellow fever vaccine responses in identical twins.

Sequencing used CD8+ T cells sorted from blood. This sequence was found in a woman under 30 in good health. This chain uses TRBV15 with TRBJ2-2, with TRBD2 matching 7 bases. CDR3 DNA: TGTGCCACCAGCAGAGATCGGGGGGTGAACACCGGGGAGCTGTTTTTT. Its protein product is CATSRDRGVNTGELFF.